This TCR beta chain was profiled in a study of post-analysis software for immune sequencing data. Notes on the study in general: Comparison of patients with controls showed about 5 TRBV segments more frequent in patients, TRBV5-6, TRBV5-1 and TRBV20-1 among them.

The germline V and J ends were trimmed by 6 bases and 2 bases, with 10 bases remaining between them. The V gene's germline CDR1 is MDHEN and CDR2 SYDVKM. The CDR3 covers 13 residues. This clonotype was observed a handful of times. Its antigen remains unidentified. TCR beta cDNA libraries included unique molecular identifiers. In TCRdb, the PCR reads were re-called with MiXCR into one record per CDR3 protein. The sample shows fewer than 850,000 distinct CDR3 sequences, about 27% of them seen only once. The J gene is TRBJ1-1, the V gene TRBV28; D is undetermined. Sequencing used blood. The receptor was derived from a girl between 5 and 17 years old with multiple sclerosis. The CDR3 here is CASRTTRNTEAFF. For the CDR3, the DNA is TGTGCCAGCAGGACAACCAGAAACACTGAAGCTTTCTTT. Variable domain in full (rest from reference TRBV28 and TRBJ1-1): DVKVTQSSRYLVKRTGEKVFLECVQDMDHENMFWYRQDPGLGLRLIYFSYDVKMKEKGDIPEGYSVSREKKERFSLILESASTNQTSMYLCASRTTRNTEAFFGQGTRLTVV.